These 26 T cell receptor beta chains originate from one sample sequenced in a study of blood T cell repertoires in COVID-19. Sequenced by immunoSEQ multiplex PCR; TCRdb stores in-frame clones only, minus some. The repertoire holds some 80,000 clones, roughly 85% seen once, with 4.5% to 6% in the top ten. Sequencing was done on a sample of peripheral blood. All receptors come from a woman of 80 years or more with active or convalescent COVID-19.

This clone was observed a single time. The V gene is TRBV19, the J gene TRBJ2-3, with D tentatively TRBD1 (5 bases). V was trimmed by 3 bases and J by 2 bases, leaving 9 bases between them. This CDR3 has 14 amino acids. Looked up from germline, CDR1 is LNHDA and CDR2 is SQIVND (reference sequence). CDR3: CASSIEGATDTQYF. The CDR3 DNA reads as TGTGCCAGTAGTATTGAAGGGGCCACAGATACGCAGTATTTT.

This clone was seen just once. V gene TRBV6-2 or TRBV6-3 combines with J gene TRBJ1-5; no firm D call. Germline CDR1 MNHEY, CDR2 SVGEGT. This CDR3 contains 15 residues. V was pared by 2 bases and J by 0 bases, with 8 bases between. CDR3 sequence (DNA): TGTGCCAGCAGTTACCTTTACGGTAGCAATCAGCCCCAGCATTTT. This translates into CASSYLYGSNQPQHF.

The V and J genes are TRBV5-4 and TRBJ2-2; D is perhaps TRBD2 (6 bases). Germline assignment: CDR1 SGHNT and CDR2 YYREEE (reference sequence). V dropped 3 bases and J dropped 10 bases, with 19 bases sitting between them. The CDR3 extends over 15 amino acids. The CDR3: CASSSNSPGLLELFF. The CDR3 nucleotides are TGTGCCAGCAGCTCCAACTCCCCGGGACTCTTGGAGCTGTTTTTT. Full variable domain (remainder filled in from reference TRBV5-4 and TRBJ2-2): ETGVTQSPTHLIKTRGQQVTLRCSSQSGHNTVSWYQQALGQGPQFIFQYYREEENGRGNFPPRFSGLQFPNYSSELNVNALELDDSALYLCASSSNSPGLLELFFGEGSRLTVL.

CDR3 sequence reads: CASKQGMNTEAFF. CDR3 nucleotides: TGTGCCAGCAAGCAGGGTATGAACACTGAAGCTTTCTTT. V gene TRBV2 combines with J gene TRBJ1-1, with D maybe TRBD1 (5 bases). From germline, CDR1 is SNHLY and CDR2 FYNNEI. V lost 7 bases, J lost 0 bases, and 9 bases lay in between. The CDR3 spans 13 residues.

The chain uses TRBV5-1 and TRBJ2-5; a possible D gene is TRBD1 (6 bases). CDR1 is SGHRS, CDR2 YFSETQ, per germline. V lost 0 bases, J lost 1 base, and 13 bases lay in between. This CDR3 is built from 16 residues. The CDR3 reads CASSLAPAGAQETQYF. As DNA, the CDR3 is TGCGCCAGCAGCTTGGCCCCTGCAGGGGCCCAAGAGACCCAGTACTTC.

This sequence joins TRBV5-5 and TRBJ2-7, with a weak D call TRBD2 (6 bases). The V gene lost 4 bases and the J gene lost 8 bases, with 19 bases spanning the gap. The CDR3 runs to 14 residues. Per germline, CDR1 SGHKS and CDR2 YYEKEE (reference sequence). The CDR3 reads CASSGGTSSRQQYF. The CDR3 DNA sequence: TGTGCCAGCAGCGGCGGGACTTCGAGTCGTCAGCAGTACTTC.

This clone showed up just once. The chain joins TRBV5-6 to TRBJ2-2; 11 positions agree with TRBD2. The ends lost 4 bases at V and 7 bases at J; junction bases unmatched: 9. The CDR3 has 16 residues. Germline V gene sequence: CDR1 SGHDT, CDR2 YYEEEE. In DNA, the CDR3 is TGTGCCAGCAGCATTATAGCGGGGGGGCCGAACGGGGAGCTGTTTTTT. This gives the protein CASSIIAGGPNGELFF. Drawing the rest from reference TRBV5-6 and TRBJ2-2, the complete variable domain is DAGVTQSPTHLIKTRGQQVTLRCSPKSGHDTVSWYQQALGQGPQFIFQYYEEEERQRGNFPDRFSGHQFPNYSSELNVNALLLGDSALYLCASSIIAGGPNGELFFGEGSRLTVL.

This chain joins TRBV29-1 and TRBJ2-1; TRBD1 is a possible D gene (5 bases). The CDR3 is 13 residues long. V lost 2 bases to trimming and J lost 2 bases, with 7 bases between them. Germline loops: CDR1 SQVTM, CDR2 ANQGSEA. The CDR3 sequence: CSVESRAYNEQFF. The CDR3 DNA sequence: TGCAGCGTTGAAAGCAGGGCCTACAATGAGCAGTTCTTC.

The chain carries TRBV6-5 and TRBJ1-5; D is unresolved. The CDR3 is 14 residues long. Trimming took off 7 bases at V and 2 bases at J, with 12 bases between the two ends. Germline V gene data show CDR1 as MNHEY and CDR2 as SVGAGI. The CDR3 coding sequence is TGTGCCAGCAAGGGAGGGATGGGCAATCAGCCCCAGCATTTT. Protein: CASKGGMGNQPQHF.

V gene TRBV6-5 combines with J gene TRBJ1-3; TRBD1 is a possible D gene (5 bases). Germline V gives CDR1 MNHEY, CDR2 SVGAGI. V dropped 5 bases and J dropped 2 bases, with 13 bases sitting between them. The CDR3 is made up of 15 amino acids. DNA for the CDR3: TGTGCCAGCAGTACTCAGGGAGGACCTGGAAACACCATATATTTT. It specifies CASSTQGGPGNTIYF.

The chain links TRBV6-5 to TRBJ2-7, with TRBD1 matching 8 bases. Germline V gives CDR1 MNHEY, CDR2 SVGAGI. CDR3 size: 14 residues. Trimming cost V 7 bases and J 4 bases; bases outside gene matches: 9. In nucleotides, the CDR3 is TGTGCCAGCACCAGGGGGCAGGATCTTTACGAGCAGTACTTC. Translated: CASTRGQDLYEQYF.

This sequence joins TRBV7-9 and TRBJ2-1; 8 nucleotides align to TRBD2. The CDR3 spans 13 residues. The trim removed 11 bases at V and 8 bases at J, leaving 11 bases unmatched. Germline assignment: CDR1 SEHNR and CDR2 FQNEAQ (reference sequence). DNA for the CDR3: TGTGCCGGTACTGCCGGGAGGGCCTATGAGCAGTTCTTC. The encoded protein is CAGTAGRAYEQFF.

The V call is TRBV10-3, the J call TRBJ2-1, with D tentatively TRBD1 (5 bases). The CDR3 spans 14 residues. Trimming stripped 5 bases from V and 6 bases from J, with 14 bases between. The germline gives CDR1 ENHRY, CDR2 SYGVKD. CDR3 nucleotide sequence: TGTGCCATCAGTCCTCCATCCAGGGCCAATGAGCAGTTCTTC. It specifies CAISPPSRANEQFF.

In this sample, this clone turned up once. The chain is built from TRBV5-4 and TRBJ1-4; 9 nucleotides align to TRBD1. V lost 4 bases to trimming and J lost 7 bases; unmatched junction nucleotides: 11. Germline CDR1 and CDR2: SGHNT and YYREEE (reference sequence). This CDR3 is built from 16 residues. CDR3 region: CASSPRRGTGTEKLFF. CDR3 DNA: TGTGCCAGCAGCCCACGCAGGGGGACAGGGACTGAAAAACTGTTTTTT.

The genes are TRBV29-1 and TRBJ1-2; 8 bases fit TRBD1. Germline CDR1 SQVTM, CDR2 ANQGSEA. This CDR3 is 13 amino acids long. The ends lost 6 bases at V and 9 bases at J; junction bases unmatched: 12. The CDR3 DNA sequence: TGCAGCGTGGCCGGGACAGGTCTGATCAGCTACACCTTC. This codes for CSVAGTGLISYTF.

The chain links TRBV20-1 to TRBJ2-3; the D is unclear. From germline, CDR1 is DFQATT and CDR2 SNEGSKA (reference sequence). The CDR3 is 11 amino acids. V lost 4 bases, J lost 4 bases, and 6 bases lay in between. The chain's CDR3 is CSAKRADTQYF. DNA for the CDR3: TGCAGTGCTAAGAGAGCAGATACGCAGTATTTT.

V usage is TRBV10-3 and J usage is TRBJ2-7, with D maybe TRBD2 (6 bases). The germline V gene has CDR1 ENHRY and CDR2 SYGVKD. V gave up 10 bases and J gave up 2 bases, with 15 bases separating them. CDR3 size: 13 residues. The CDR3 reads CATRERVPYEQYF. The CDR3, as DNA: TGTGCCACCAGAGAGCGGGTACCCTACGAGCAGTACTTC.

J is TRBJ2-5 and V is TRBV7-2; D perhaps matches TRBD1 (5 bases). V was shortened by 3 bases and J by 4 bases, with 9 bases between the two germline ends. This CDR3 contains 13 residues. CDR1 and CDR2 from the germline V gene are SGHTA and FQGNSA. For the CDR3, the DNA is TGTGCCAGCAGCTTCATAAGGGGAGAGACCCAGTACTTC. Amino acid sequence: CASSFIRGETQYF. The variable domain in full, with the rest retrieved from reference TRBV7-2 and TRBJ2-5, is GAGVSQSPSNKVTEKGKDVELRCDPISGHTALYWYRQSLGQGLEFLIYFQGNSAPDKSGLPSDRFSAERTGGSVSTLTIQRTQQEDSAVYLCASSFIRGETQYFGPGTRLLVL.

This clone has more than one count but fewer than ten. This chain connects TRBV30 to TRBJ1-5; D may be TRBD1 (5 bases). V was shortened by 1 base and J by 9 bases, with 10 bases between the two germline ends. The CDR3 sequence is 12 residues long. Germline assignment: CDR1 GTSNPN and CDR2 SVGIG (reference sequence). Here the CDR3 DNA reads TGTGCCTGGAGTGACCAGGGCGGGCCCCAGCATTTT. Translated: CAWSDQGGPQHF.

This chain joins TRBV7-3 and TRBJ2-3; 14 bases align to TRBD2. This CDR3 has 16 residues. The trim removed 4 bases at V and 5 bases at J, leaving 5 bases unmatched. Germline CDR1 SGHTA, CDR2 FQGTGA. The CDR3 DNA sequence: TGTGCCAGCAGCTCGAGGACTAGCGGGGGGTTAGATACGCAGTATTTT. Its protein product is CASSSRTSGGLDTQYF.

The rearrangement links TRBV6-6 to TRBJ2-5; D call uncertain. CDR1 MNHNY and CDR2 SVGAGI come from the germline V gene (reference sequence). The V gene lost 0 bases and the J gene lost 5 bases, with 7 bases spanning the gap. The CDR3 is 13 residues long. Here the CDR3 reads CASSYSKRETQYF. The CDR3 nucleotides read TGTGCCAGCAGTTACTCTAAGAGGGAGACCCAGTACTTC.

This clone has only a few counts. This chain joins TRBV18 and TRBJ1-3, with 8 bases lining up with TRBD1. Germline CDR1 and CDR2: KGHSH and LQKENI. The length of the CDR3 is 14 residues. The V and J ends lost 6 bases and 5 bases, in that order; junction bases with no gene match: 6. The CDR3 here is CASSPQGARNTIYF. Here the CDR3 DNA reads TGTGCCAGCTCTCCCCAGGGGGCCCGAAACACCATATATTTT.

The V call is TRBV2, the J call TRBJ1-5, with D hard to call. The CDR3 is 13 residues long. V was clipped by 2 bases and J by 5 bases, with 7 bases between them. Germline V gene data show CDR1 as SNHLY and CDR2 as FYNNEI. This CDR3 is CASSEIQYQPQHF. As DNA, the CDR3 is TGTGCCAGCAGTGAAATACAGTATCAGCCCCAGCATTTT. Together with reference TRBV2 and TRBJ1-5, the CDR3 gives the full variable domain: EPEVTQTPSHQVTQMGQEVILRCVPISNHLYFYWYRQILGQKVEFLVSFYNNEISEKSEIFDDQFSVERPDGSNFTLKIRSTKLEDSAMYFCASSEIQYQPQHFGDGTRLSIL.

This clone was detected once. The rearrangement joins TRBV28 to TRBJ2-2; 9 nucleotides line up with TRBD1. Trimming took 4 bases from V and 1 from J; bases not matched to a gene: 1. The CDR3 length is 15 residues. Germline CDR1 and CDR2: MDHEN and SYDVKM. For the CDR3, the DNA is TGTGCCAGCAGTTCGGGACAGGGGAACACCGGGGAGCTGTTTTTT. It specifies CASSSGQGNTGELFF.

The V and J genes are TRBV21-1 and TRBJ2-7; the DNA was not compared with TRBD2, the D call given in the table. TRBV21-1 is an annotated pseudogene. This CDR3 is built from 14 residues. This CDR3 is CASSKVREAHEQYF. CDR3 nucleotide sequence: TGTGCCAGCAGCAAAGTCCGGGAGGCCCACGAGCAGTACTTC.

This clone has more than one count but fewer than ten. This rearrangement joins TRBV5-6 to TRBJ2-7; 10 bases fit TRBD2. The CDR3 is made up of 14 amino acids. CDR1 and CDR2 (germline): SGHDT, YYEEEE. V was clipped by 4 bases and J by 2 bases; unmatched bases: 3. The CDR3 sequence is CASSVAGGTYEQYF. The CDR3 DNA follows: TGTGCCAGCAGCGTAGCGGGAGGAACCTACGAGCAGTACTTC.